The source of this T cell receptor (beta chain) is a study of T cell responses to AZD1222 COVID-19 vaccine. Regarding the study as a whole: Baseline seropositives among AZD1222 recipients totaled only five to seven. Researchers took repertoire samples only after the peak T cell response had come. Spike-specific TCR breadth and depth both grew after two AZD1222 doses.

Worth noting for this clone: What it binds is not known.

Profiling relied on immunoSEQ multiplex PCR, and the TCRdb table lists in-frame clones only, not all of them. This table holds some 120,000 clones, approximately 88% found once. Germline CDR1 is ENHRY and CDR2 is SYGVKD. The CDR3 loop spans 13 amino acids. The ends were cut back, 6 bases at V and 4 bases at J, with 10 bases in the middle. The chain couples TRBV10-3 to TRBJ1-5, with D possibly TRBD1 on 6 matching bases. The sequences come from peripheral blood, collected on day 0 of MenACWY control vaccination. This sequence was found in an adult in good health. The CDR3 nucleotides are TGTGCCATCAGCGGACAGCTTAATCAGCCCCAGCATTTT. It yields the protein CAISGQLNQPQHF.